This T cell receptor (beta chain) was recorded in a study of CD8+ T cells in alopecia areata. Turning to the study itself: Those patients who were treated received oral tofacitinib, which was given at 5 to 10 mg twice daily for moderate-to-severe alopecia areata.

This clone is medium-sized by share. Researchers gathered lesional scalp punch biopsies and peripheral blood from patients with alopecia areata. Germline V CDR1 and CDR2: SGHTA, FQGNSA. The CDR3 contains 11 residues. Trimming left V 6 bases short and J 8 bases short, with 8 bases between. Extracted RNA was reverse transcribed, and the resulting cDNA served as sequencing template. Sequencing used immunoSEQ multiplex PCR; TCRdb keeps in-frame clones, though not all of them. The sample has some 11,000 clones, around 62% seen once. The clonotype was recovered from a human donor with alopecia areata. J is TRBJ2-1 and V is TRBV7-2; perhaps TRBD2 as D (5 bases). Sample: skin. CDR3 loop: CASSQRYEQFF. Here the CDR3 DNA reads TGTGCCAGCAGTCAGCGGTATGAGCAGTTCTTC.